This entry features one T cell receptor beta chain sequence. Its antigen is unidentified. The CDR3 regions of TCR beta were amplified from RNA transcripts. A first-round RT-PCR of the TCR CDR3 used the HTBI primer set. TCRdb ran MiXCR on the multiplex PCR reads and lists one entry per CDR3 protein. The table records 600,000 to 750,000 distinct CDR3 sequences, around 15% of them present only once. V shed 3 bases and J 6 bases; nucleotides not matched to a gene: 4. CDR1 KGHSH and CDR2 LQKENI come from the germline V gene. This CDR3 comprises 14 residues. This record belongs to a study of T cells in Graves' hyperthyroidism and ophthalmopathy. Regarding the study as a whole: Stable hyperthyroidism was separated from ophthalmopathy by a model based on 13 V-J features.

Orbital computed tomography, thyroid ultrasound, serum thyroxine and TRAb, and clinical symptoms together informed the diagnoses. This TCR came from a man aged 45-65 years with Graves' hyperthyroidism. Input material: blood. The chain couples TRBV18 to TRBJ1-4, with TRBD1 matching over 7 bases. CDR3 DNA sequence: TGTGCCAGCTCACCGCCAGGGGGATATGAAAAACTGTTTTTT. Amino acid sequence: CASSPPGGYEKLFF.